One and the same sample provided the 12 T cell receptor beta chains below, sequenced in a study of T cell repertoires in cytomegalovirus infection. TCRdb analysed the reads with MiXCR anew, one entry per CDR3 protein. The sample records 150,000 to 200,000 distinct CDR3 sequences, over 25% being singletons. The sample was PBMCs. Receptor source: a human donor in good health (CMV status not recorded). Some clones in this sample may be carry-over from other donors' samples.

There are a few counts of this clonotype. CDR3 nucleotide sequence: TGTGCCAGCGCCGCGGGGGGGCGGGAAAACATTCAGTACTTC. Amino acids: CASAAGGRENIQYF. This rearrangement joins TRBV7-3 to TRBJ2-4; 9 bases agree with TRBD2. Germline trimming cut 8 bases from V and 5 bases from J; bases unmatched to any gene: 7. The CDR3 runs 14 residues. CDR1 is SGHTA, CDR2 FQGTGA, per germline. Complete variable domain (other parts from reference TRBV7-3 and TRBJ2-4): GAGVSQTPSNKVTEKGKYVELRCDPISGHTALYWYRQSLGQGPEFLIYFQGTGAADDSGLPNDRFFAVRPEGSVSTLKIQRTERGDSAVYLCASAAGGRENIQYFGAGTRLSVL.

This CDR3 reads CASSRPGPQETQYF. CDR3 in DNA: TGTGCCAGCAGCCGCCCCGGCCCACAGGAGACCCAGTACTTC. The V and J genes are TRBV7-2 and TRBJ2-5, with unresolved D. This CDR3 spans 14 amino acids. Germline lookup yields CDR1 SGHTA and CDR2 FQGNSA. With 5 bases removed from V and 5 bases from J, the gap between germline ends came to 15 bases.

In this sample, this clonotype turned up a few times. The CDR3 loop reads CASSYFSFNQPQHF. The CDR3 region has the DNA TGTGCCAGCAGTTATTTCAGTTTCAATCAGCCCCAGCATTTT. This chain links TRBV6-2 or TRBV6-3 with TRBJ1-5; no firm D call. In germline, CDR1 is MNHEY, CDR2 SVGEGT. The CDR3 extends over 14 amino acids. V was clipped by 3 bases and J by 3 bases, with 9 bases between them.

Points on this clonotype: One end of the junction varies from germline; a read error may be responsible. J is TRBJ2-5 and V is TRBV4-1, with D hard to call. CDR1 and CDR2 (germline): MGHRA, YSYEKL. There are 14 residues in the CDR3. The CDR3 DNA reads TGTGCCAGCAGCCAAGAAAGGTACCAAGAGACCCAGTACTTC. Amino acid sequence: CASSQERYQETQYF.

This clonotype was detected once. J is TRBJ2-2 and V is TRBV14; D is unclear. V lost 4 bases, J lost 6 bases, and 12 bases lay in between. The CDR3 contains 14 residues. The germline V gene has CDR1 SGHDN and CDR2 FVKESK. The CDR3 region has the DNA TGTGCCAGCAGCCCCTGGTTGTTCGCCGGGGAGCTGTTTTTT. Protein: CASSPWLFAGELFF.

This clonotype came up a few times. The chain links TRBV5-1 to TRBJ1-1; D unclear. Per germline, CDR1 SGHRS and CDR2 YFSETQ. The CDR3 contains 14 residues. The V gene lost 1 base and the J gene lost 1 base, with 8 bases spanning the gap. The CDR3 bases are TGCGCCAGCAGCTTGACCTCGGCGAACACTGAAGCTTTCTTT. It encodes CASSLTSANTEAFF.

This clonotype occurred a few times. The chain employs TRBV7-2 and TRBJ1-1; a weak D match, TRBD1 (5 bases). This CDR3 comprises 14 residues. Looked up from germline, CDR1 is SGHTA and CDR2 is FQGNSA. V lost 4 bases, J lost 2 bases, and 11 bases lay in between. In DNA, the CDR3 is TGTGCCAGCAGCTACCTGACAGCCAACACTGAAGCTTTCTTT. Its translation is CASSYLTANTEAFF.

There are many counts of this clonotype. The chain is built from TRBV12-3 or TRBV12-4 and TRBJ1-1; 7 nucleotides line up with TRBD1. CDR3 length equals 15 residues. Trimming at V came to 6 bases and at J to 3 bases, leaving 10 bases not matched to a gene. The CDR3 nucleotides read TGTGCCAGCAGCTGGGGAGACAGGGCGGACACTGAAGCTTTCTTT. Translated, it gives CASSWGDRADTEAFF.

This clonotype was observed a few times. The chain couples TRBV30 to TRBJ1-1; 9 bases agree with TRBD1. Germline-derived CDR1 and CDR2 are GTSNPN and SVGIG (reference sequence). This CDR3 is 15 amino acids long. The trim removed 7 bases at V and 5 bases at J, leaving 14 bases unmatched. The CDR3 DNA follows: TGTGCCTATCTAAAACTGGACAGGGGAAAAACTGAAGCTTTCTTT. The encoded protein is CAYLKLDRGKTEAFF.

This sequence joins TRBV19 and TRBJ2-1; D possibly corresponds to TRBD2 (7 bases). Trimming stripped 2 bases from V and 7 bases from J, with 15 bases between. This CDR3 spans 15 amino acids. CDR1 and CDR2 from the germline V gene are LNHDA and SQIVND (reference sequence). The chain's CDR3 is CASSILGGLWNEQFF. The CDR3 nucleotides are TGTGCCAGTAGTATACTGGGGGGGCTTTGGAATGAGCAGTTCTTC.

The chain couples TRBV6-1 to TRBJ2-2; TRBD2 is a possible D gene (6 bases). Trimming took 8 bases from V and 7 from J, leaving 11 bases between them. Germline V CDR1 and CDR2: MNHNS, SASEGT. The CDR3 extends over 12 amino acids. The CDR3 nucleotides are TGTGCCAGCGTGCGGGACGGCGGGGAGCTGTTTTTT. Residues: CASVRDGGELFF.

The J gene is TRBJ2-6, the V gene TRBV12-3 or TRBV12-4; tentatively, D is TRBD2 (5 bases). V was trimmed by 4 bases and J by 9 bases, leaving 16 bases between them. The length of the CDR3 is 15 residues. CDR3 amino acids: CASSSPGSGYNVLTF. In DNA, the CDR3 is TGTGCCAGCAGTTCACCCGGTTCGGGGTACAACGTCCTGACTTTC.